This T cell receptor beta chain derives from a study of Ad26.COV2.S vaccination and SARS-CoV-2 variants. Study summary: Donor got 5x10^10 or 1x10^11 viral particles of Ad26.COV2.S.

Treatment defined: around 19 received Ad26.COV2.S at low or high dose, single or two shots; roughly five received placebo; per-sample allocation not given. Vaccine and placebo recipients were sampled on day 63 after the first injection. This CDR3 has 14 residues. The germline CDR1 and CDR2 sequences are KGHSH and LQKENI. After removal of 5 bases from V and 6 bases from J, the junction contained 5 bases not matched to a gene. Here immunoSEQ multiplex PCR was the method, and the copy in TCRdb shows in-frame clones only, minus some. The table includes 400,000 to 500,000 clones, roughly nine tenths detected once.

V gene TRBV18 combines with J gene TRBJ2-4; TRBD1 matches at 9 bases. The sequencing here drew on peripheral blood, taken in a trial of Ad26.COV2.S vaccine versus placebo. The clonotype was recovered from a person between 18 and 65 years old who received the Ad26.COV2.S COVID-19 vaccine or a placebo. The CDR3 loop reads CASSSRGQGNIQYF. The DNA of the CDR3 is TGTGCCAGCTCAAGCAGGGGACAGGGAAACATTCAGTACTTC.